These 21 T cell receptor beta chains share one sample of origin, sequenced in a study of shared clonotypes between healthy human individuals. The protocol was immunoSEQ multiplex PCR, while the TCRdb copy is restricted to in-frame clones and leaves out a portion. Of 2 million to 2.5 million clones listed, nearly 97% are singletons. Input material: naive CD4+ T cells sorted from blood. Subset given: CD45RA+ positively selected. These TCRs come from a man between 18 and 29 years old in good health.

This chain joins TRBV5-1 and TRBJ1-6; D not resolved. There are 15 residues in the CDR3. Between the trimmed V and J ends, which lost 4 bases and 1 base, there was a span of 9 bases. CDR1 is SGHRS, CDR2 YFSETQ, per germline. For the CDR3, the DNA is TGCGCCAGCAGCAGAGATTTATCCTATAATTCACCCCTCCACTTT. It yields the protein CASSRDLSYNSPLHF.

The rearrangement joins TRBV6-1 to TRBJ2-2; TRBD2 matches at 10 bases. The CDR3 has 15 amino acids. V dropped 3 bases and J dropped 6; count of bases not matched to a gene: 4. CDR1 is MNHNS, CDR2 SASEGT, per germline. The CDR3 spells CASSDALAGAGELFF. Written as DNA, the CDR3 is TGTGCCAGCAGTGATGCCCTAGCGGGAGCCGGGGAGCTGTTTTTT.

The rearrangement joins TRBV30 to TRBJ1-2; 11 nucleotides agree with TRBD1. The CDR3 sequence is 12 residues long. The ends lost 0 bases at V and 12 bases at J; junction bases unmatched: 3. From germline, CDR1 is GTSNPN and CDR2 SVGIG (reference sequence). The CDR3 nucleotides read TGTGCCTGGAGTGTCGGGACAGGGGGTGACACCTTC. Its protein is CAWSVGTGGDTF.

The rearrangement uses TRBV5-4 and TRBJ2-5; 10 positions match TRBD2. This CDR3 has 15 residues. Germline loops: CDR1 SGHNT, CDR2 YYREEE (reference sequence). Germline trimming cut 5 bases from V and 1 base from J; bases unmatched to any gene: 5. Here the CDR3 reads CASRPSGSVQETQYF. CDR3 DNA: TGTGCCAGCAGACCTAGCGGGAGCGTCCAAGAGACCCAGTACTTC. Using reference TRBV5-4 and TRBJ2-5 for the parts outside the CDR3, the full variable domain is ETGVTQSPTHLIKTRGQQVTLRCSSQSGHNTVSWYQQALGQGPQFIFQYYREEENGRGNFPPRFSGLQFPNYSSELNVNALELDDSALYLCASRPSGSVQETQYFGPGTRLLVL.

The chain is built from TRBV28 and TRBJ1-6; D is ambiguous. From germline, CDR1 is MDHEN and CDR2 SYDVKM. The V and J ends lost 8 bases and 9 bases respectively, with 14 bases between them. The CDR3 is 13 amino acids. In DNA form, the CDR3 reads TGTGCCAGCGGCGGCCGGGGTGGTTCACCCCTCCACTTT. Amino acids: CASGGRGGSPLHF.

The V call is TRBV30, the J call TRBJ2-5; D is tentatively TRBD1 or TRBD2 (5 bases each). The CDR3 runs to 14 residues. Germline-derived CDR1 and CDR2 are GTSNPN and SVGIG (reference sequence). V was clipped by 0 bases and J by 7 bases, with 15 bases between them. Here the CDR3 DNA reads TGTGCCTGGAGTGTACAGGCGGGCCCAGGGACCCAGTACTTC. It specifies CAWSVQAGPGTQYF.

This clone was seen once. The same CDR3 arises from other DNA sequences in this sample as well. This chain joins TRBV5-1 and TRBJ1-3; D perhaps matches TRBD1 (5 bases). The CDR3 is 14 amino acids. Germline V gene data show CDR1 as SGHRS and CDR2 as YFSETQ. V was clipped by 3 bases and J by 4 bases, with 11 bases between them. As DNA, the CDR3 is TGCGCCAGCAGCTCCGGGACCTCCGGAAACACCATATATTTT. Protein: CASSSGTSGNTIYF.

As concerns this clone: Compared with germline, one end of the junction differs, possibly owing to a read error. The CDR3, as DNA: TGTGCCAGCAGCTTAGTGGGGTCACAGAAGGTCCACTTC. Its protein product is CASSLVGSQKVHF. The rearrangement links TRBV7-2 to TRBJ2-7; D gene unclear. The CDR3 sequence is 13 residues long. From germline, CDR1 is SGHTA and CDR2 FQGNSA. Supplemented by reference TRBV7-2 and TRBJ2-7, the full variable domain reads GAGVSQSPSNKVTEKGKDVELRCDPISGHTALYWYRQSLGQGLEFLIYFQGNSAPDKSGLPSDRFSAERTGGSVSTLTIQRTQQEDSAVYLCASSLVGSQKVHFGPGTRLTVT.

The chain combines TRBV6-5 with TRBJ1-1; D may be TRBD1 (5 bases). CDR1 MNHEY and CDR2 SVGAGI come from the germline V gene. There are 13 residues in the CDR3. V lost 3 bases and J 5 bases, leaving 10 bases between the germline ends. The CDR3 bases are TGTGCCAGCAGTTATCCCGAGGGGACTGAAGCTTTCTTT. It translates to CASSYPEGTEAFF.

The chain has TRBV7-2 and TRBJ2-7, with TRBD2 as a possible D gene (6 bases). The germline gives CDR1 SGHTA, CDR2 FQGNSA. V lost 6 bases to trimming and J lost 2 bases, with 11 bases between them. This CDR3 is 13 amino acids long. CDR3 in DNA: TGTGCCAGCAGGAGAGCGGGCACCTACGAGCAGTACTTC. This translates into CASRRAGTYEQYF.

This chain connects TRBV28 to TRBJ1-3; D is ambiguous. Trimming removed 8 bases from V and 4 bases from J, with 9 bases in between. The CDR3 spans 12 residues. Germline loops: CDR1 MDHEN, CDR2 SYDVKM. CDR3: CASGETGNTIYF. The CDR3 region has the DNA TGTGCCAGCGGGGAAACCGGAAACACCATATATTTT. Based on the CDR3 plus reference TRBV28 and TRBJ1-3, the full variable domain is DVKVTQSSRYLVKRTGEKVFLECVQDMDHENMFWYRQDPGLGLRLIYFSYDVKMKEKGDIPEGYSVSREKKERFSLILESASTNQTSMYLCASGETGNTIYFGEGSWLTVV.

The genes are TRBV18 and TRBJ1-1, with 7 bases aligning to TRBD1. V trimming: 3 bases; J trimming: 6 bases; junction bases outside the gene matches: 13. Germline loops: CDR1 KGHSH, CDR2 LQKENI. The CDR3 consists of 16 residues. This CDR3 reads CASSPSTQGTPPEAFF. The CDR3 DNA is TGTGCCAGCTCACCCTCGACACAGGGGACGCCACCTGAAGCTTTCTTT.

This chain joins TRBV15 and TRBJ2-7; D is perhaps TRBD1 (6 bases). The germline CDR1 and CDR2 sequences are LNHNV and YYDKDF (reference sequence). The CDR3 is made up of 15 amino acids. Trimming took off 1 base at V and 1 base at J, with 11 bases between the two ends. The CDR3 sequence: CATSRARDISYEQYF. CDR3 DNA: TGTGCCACCAGCAGAGCCCGGGACATATCCTACGAGCAGTACTTC. Complete variable domain (other parts from reference TRBV15 and TRBJ2-7): DAMVIQNPRYQVTQFGKPVTLSCSQTLNHNVMYWYQQKSSQAPKLLFHYYDKDFNNEADTPDNFQSRRPNTSFCFLDIRSPGLGDTAMYLCATSRARDISYEQYFGPGTRLTVT.

The V gene is TRBV30, the J gene TRBJ2-2, with no clear D. The germline V and J ends were trimmed by 3 bases and 3 bases, with 8 bases remaining between them. The CDR3 is 13 amino acids. CDR1 GTSNPN and CDR2 SVGIG come from the germline V gene (reference sequence). CDR3 amino acids: CAWRYGYTGELFF. The CDR3 DNA reads TGTGCCTGGAGATATGGGTACACCGGGGAGCTGTTTTTT.

The rearrangement joins TRBV6-5 to TRBJ2-6; possible D gene TRBD1, 5 bases. The CDR3 covers 15 residues. The V end lost 4 bases, the J end lost 1 base, and 8 bases lay between the germline ends. CDR1 MNHEY and CDR2 SVGAGI come from the germline V gene. For the CDR3, the DNA is TGTGCCAGCAGTTGGACACCTTCTGGGGCCAACGTCCTGACTTTC. Translation: CASSWTPSGANVLTF.

This CDR3 reads CASSPVESKSYEQYF. The CDR3 bases are TGTGCCAGCAGCCCCGTGGAGAGCAAATCCTACGAGCAGTACTTC. V usage is TRBV7-2 and J usage is TRBJ2-7; D uncertain. V was shortened by 5 bases and J by 1 base, with 15 bases between the two germline ends. The CDR3 is made up of 15 amino acids. The germline V gene encodes CDR1 SGHTA and CDR2 FQGNSA.

This chain's CDR3 is CASSYSGQVTGELFF. CDR3 bases: TGTGCCAGCAGTTACTCGGGACAGGTCACCGGGGAGCTGTTTTTT. The chain carries TRBV6-5 and TRBJ2-2, with 8 bases lining up with TRBD1. V lost 0 bases and J lost 4; bases outside the gene matches: 1. This CDR3 has 15 amino acids. Per the germline V gene, CDR1 is MNHEY and CDR2 is SVGAGI.

The chain couples TRBV11-2 to TRBJ2-7, with D hard to call. V was pared by 5 bases and J by 6 bases, with 11 bases between. Germline assignment: CDR1 SGHAT and CDR2 FQNNGV. The CDR3 loop spans 12 amino acids. CDR3 DNA sequence: TGTGCCAGCAGCCCCGACCCGATCGAGCAGTACTTC. Its protein is CASSPDPIEQYF.

V usage is TRBV19 and J usage is TRBJ2-3; the D is unclear. Trimming took 5 bases from V and 6 from J, leaving 18 bases between them. Per germline, CDR1 LNHDA and CDR2 SQIVND (reference sequence). This CDR3 has 15 amino acids. The CDR3 reads CASSSQRRSWDTQYF. Here the CDR3 DNA reads TGTGCCAGTAGTTCACAGAGGAGATCGTGGGATACGCAGTATTTT. Together with reference TRBV19 and TRBJ2-3, the CDR3 gives the full variable domain: DGGITQSPKYLFRKEGQNVTLSCEQNLNHDAMYWYRQDPGQGLRLIYYSQIVNDFQKGDIAEGYSVSREKKESFPLTVTSAQKNPTAFYLCASSSQRRSWDTQYFGPGTRLTVL.

This chain joins TRBV29-1 and TRBJ1-4; 9 bases map to TRBD1. The V gene end was trimmed by 4 bases and the J gene end by 7 bases; junction bases not matched to a gene: 4. The CDR3 runs to 13 residues. The germline V gene has CDR1 SQVTM and CDR2 ANQGSEA. The chain's CDR3 is CSVADRGSEKLFF. DNA for the CDR3: TGCAGCGTTGCGGACAGGGGAAGTGAAAAACTGTTTTTT.

The gene calls are TRBV5-1 and TRBJ2-5; D could derive from TRBD1 or TRBD2 (6 bases each). V was clipped by 4 bases and J by 5 bases, with 18 bases between them. CDR3 length equals 15 residues. CDR1 SGHRS and CDR2 YFSETQ come from the germline V gene. This CDR3 is CASSQGQGTGETQYF. For the CDR3, the DNA is TGCGCCAGCAGCCAGGGGCAGGGGACTGGGGAGACCCAGTACTTC.